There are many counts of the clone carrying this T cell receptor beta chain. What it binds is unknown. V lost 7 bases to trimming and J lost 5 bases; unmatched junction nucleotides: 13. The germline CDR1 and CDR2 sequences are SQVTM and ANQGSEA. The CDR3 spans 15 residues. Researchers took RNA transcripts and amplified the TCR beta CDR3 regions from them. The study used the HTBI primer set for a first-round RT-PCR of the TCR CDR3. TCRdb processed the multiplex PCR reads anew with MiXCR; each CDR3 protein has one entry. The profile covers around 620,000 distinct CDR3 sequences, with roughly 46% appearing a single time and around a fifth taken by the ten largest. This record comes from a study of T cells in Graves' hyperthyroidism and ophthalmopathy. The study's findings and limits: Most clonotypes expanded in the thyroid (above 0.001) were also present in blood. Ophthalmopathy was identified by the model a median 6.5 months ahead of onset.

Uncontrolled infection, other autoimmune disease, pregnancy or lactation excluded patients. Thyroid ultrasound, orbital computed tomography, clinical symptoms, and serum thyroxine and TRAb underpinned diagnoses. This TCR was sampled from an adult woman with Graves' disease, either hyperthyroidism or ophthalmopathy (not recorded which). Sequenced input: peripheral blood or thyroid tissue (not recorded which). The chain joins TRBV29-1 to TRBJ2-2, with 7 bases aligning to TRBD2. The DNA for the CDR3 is TGCAGCGCGCTTAGGGGAGGGCGAGCGACCGGGGAGCTGTTTTTT. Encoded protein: CSALRGGRATGELFF.